Listed below are T cell receptor beta chains from one sample, sequenced in a study of blood T cell repertoires in COVID-19. Produced via immunoSEQ multiplex PCR; TCRdb's table is partial and in-frame only. Found here are 250,000 to 300,000 clones, nearly 90% of them singletons; the top ten hold approximately 2.3%. Sequencing was carried out using peripheral blood. These receptors were collected from a woman aged 55-69 years with COVID-19, enrolled during active disease. The CDR3 runs from the conserved cysteine through the conserved F or W. D genes are given only for firm matches. Clone size is stated in some rows and not others, as once, few, many or a class when expanded.

v_call,j_call,clone_size,d_call,cdr3_aa,cdr3_nt
TRBV30,TRBJ1-2,.,.,CAWSRSQALSYGYTF,TGTGCCTGGAGTCGCAGTCAGGCCCTGTCCTATGGCTACACCTTC
TRBV5-1,TRBJ2-6,once,.,CASSQHRASGANVLTF,TGCGCCAGCAGCCAGCACAGGGCCTCTGGGGCCAACGTCCTGACTTTC
TRBV25-1,TRBJ1-6,.,TRBD1,CASSESYSGTGSSPLHF,TGTGCCAGCAGTGAATCCTACTCCGGGACAGGGTCTTCACCCCTCCACTTT
TRBV10-1,TRBJ2-7,once,TRBD1,CASRTGTGIYEQYF,TGCGCCAGCAGAACCGGGACAGGGATCTACGAGCAGTACTTC
TRBV2,TRBJ1-4,.,TRBD1,CASVGTGGEKLFF,TGTGCCAGCGTTGGGACAGGGGGCGAAAAACTGTTTTTT
TRBV13,TRBJ2-7,.,TRBD1,CASSPRRTGAYEQYF,TGTGCCAGCAGCCCCAGGCGGACAGGGGCCTACGAGCAGTACTTC
TRBV6-6,TRBJ2-7,.,TRBD2,CASSYSPASGSYEQYF,TGTGCCAGCAGTTACTCTCCGGCTAGCGGATCCTACGAGCAGTACTTC
TRBV3-1/TRBV3-2,TRBJ1-3,.,.,CASSQRHSLISGNTIYF,TGTGCCAGCAGCCAAAGGCACAGTTTAATCTCTGGAAACACCATATATTTT
TRBV4-3,TRBJ1-4,.,.,CASSQEDQTNEKLFF,TGCGCCAGCAGCCAAGAAGATCAGACTAATGAAAAACTGTTTTTT
TRBV6-5,TRBJ2-4,.,TRBD2,CASSRRGGLYFQYF,TGTGCCAGCAGCCGAAGGGGAGGGTTGTACTTTCAGTACTTC
TRBV30,TRBJ2-7,.,TRBD1,CAWNGQGAGEQYF,TGTGCCTGGAATGGACAGGGGGCTGGCGAGCAGTACTTC
TRBV4-2,TRBJ1-4,.,.,CASRGGAHATNEKLFF,TGTGCCAGCAGGGGGGGGGCACACGCAACTAATGAAAAACTGTTTTTT
TRBV9,TRBJ1-6,.,.,CASSKTGRKDSPLHF,TGTGCCAGCAGCAAAACAGGACGCAAGGATTCACCCCTCCACTTT
TRBV19,TRBJ1-5,.,TRBD1,CASHRTGDQPQHF,TGTGCCAGTCATCGGACAGGGGATCAGCCCCAGCATTTT
TRBV2,TRBJ1-1,.,TRBD1,CASNRAPTGVAFF,TGTGCCAGCAACCGAGCCCCAACAGGGGTAGCTTTCTTT
TRBV29-1,TRBJ1-2,.,.,CSVRGNYGYTF,TGCAGCGTTCGGGGGAACTATGGCTACACCTTC
TRBV5-1,TRBJ1-2,.,.,CASSLAVGGSQGYTF,TGCGCCAGCAGCTTGGCCGTCGGGGGTTCGCAGGGCTACACCTTC
TRBV11-2,TRBJ1-1,once,.,CASSLGGAYTEAFF,TGTGCCAGCAGCTTAGGCGGGGCCTACACTGAAGCTTTCTTT
TRBV6-2/TRBV6-3,TRBJ2-7,.,TRBD1,CASSQLDRGSYEQYF,TGTGCCAGCAGCCAACTGGACAGGGGATCCTACGAGCAGTACTTC
TRBV19,TRBJ1-3,.,.,CASSMAEGNTIYF,TGTGCCAGTAGTATGGCGGAAGGAAACACCATATATTTT
TRBV12-3/TRBV12-4,TRBJ1-2,.,TRBD1,CASTTGADYGYTF,TGTGCCAGCACCACAGGGGCGGACTATGGCTACACCTTC